These T cell receptor beta chains were read from a single sample in a study of T-cell reconstitution after alpha-beta-depleted transplantation in children. Via MiXCR, TCRdb re-called the PCR reads, giving one row per CDR3 protein. This table has hundreds of thousands of distinct CDR3 sequences, about 31% appearing once. The sequences come from PBMCs from the stem cell graft donor, collected from the stem cell graft. All receptors come from a human donor who donated a stem cell graft to a child with aplastic anemia. Each CDR3 is given with its conserved first and last residue. Each record gives: J gene, D gene, V gene, clone size, CDR3 protein, CDR3 DNA. D genes are given only for firm matches. A row's size may be missing; if present it is once, few, many or a size class.

J gene: TRBJ1-1
D gene: -
V gene: TRBV29-1
clone size: few
CDR3 protein: CSVVGTNTEAFF
CDR3 DNA: TGCAGCGTTGTTGGCACGAACACTGAAGCTTTCTTT

J gene: TRBJ2-1
D gene: TRBD2
V gene: TRBV10-3
clone size: -
CDR3 protein: CAIIESGAGAKYNEQFF
CDR3 DNA: TGTGCCATCATTGAGTCCGGAGCGGGAGCTAAATACAATGAGCAGTTCTTC

J gene: TRBJ1-5
D gene: TRBD1
V gene: TRBV7-2
clone size: -
CDR3 protein: CASSLSDRGHDQPQHF
CDR3 DNA: TGTGCCAGCAGCTTAAGTGACAGGGGTCATGATCAGCCCCAGCATTTT

J gene: TRBJ2-1
D gene: -
V gene: TRBV7-6
clone size: -
CDR3 protein: CASSHGGYYNEQFF
CDR3 DNA: TGTGCCAGCAGCCACGGAGGGTACTACAATGAGCAGTTCTTC

J gene: TRBJ1-4
D gene: TRBD1
V gene: TRBV20-1
clone size: -
CDR3 protein: CSARGTGHDEKLFF
CDR3 DNA: TGCAGTGCTAGGGGGACAGGGCATGATGAAAAACTGTTTTTT

J gene: TRBJ2-3
D gene: TRBD2
V gene: TRBV20-1
clone size: -
CDR3 protein: CSARGLAGRGAPTDTQYF
CDR3 DNA: TGCAGTGCTAGGGGACTAGCGGGCAGGGGTGCCCCCACAGATACGCAGTATTTT

J gene: TRBJ2-1
D gene: -
V gene: TRBV24-1
clone size: many
CDR3 protein: CATSEDRQVTYNEQFF
CDR3 DNA: TGTGCCACCAGTGAGGATCGACAGGTAACATACAATGAGCAGTTCTTC

J gene: TRBJ2-3
D gene: -
V gene: TRBV20-1
clone size: -
CDR3 protein: CSARDWRGTDTQYF
CDR3 DNA: TGCAGTGCTAGAGATTGGAGGGGAACAGATACGCAGTATTTT

J gene: TRBJ2-1
D gene: -
V gene: TRBV5-1
clone size: -
CDR3 protein: CASSLDLRSEQFF
CDR3 DNA: TGCGCCAGCAGCTTGGATCTTCGAAGTGAGCAGTTCTTC

J gene: TRBJ2-5
D gene: -
V gene: TRBV4-3
clone size: -
CDR3 protein: CASSHGRSVGETQYF
CDR3 DNA: TGCGCCAGCAGCCATGGGAGAAGCGTAGGAGAGACCCAGTACTTC

J gene: TRBJ1-1
D gene: TRBD1
V gene: TRBV7-2
clone size: many
CDR3 protein: CASRTGLNTEAFF
CDR3 DNA: TGTGCCAGCAGGACAGGGCTGAACACTGAAGCTTTCTTT

J gene: TRBJ1-6
D gene: -
V gene: TRBV7-2
clone size: few
CDR3 protein: CASSSLGGSPLHF
CDR3 DNA: TGTGCCAGCAGCTCCCTAGGAGGTTCACCCCTCCACTTT

J gene: TRBJ2-1
D gene: TRBD2
V gene: TRBV19
clone size: -
CDR3 protein: CATSTREAHNEQFF
CDR3 DNA: TGTGCCACCTCGACGCGGGAGGCCCACAATGAGCAGTTCTTC

J gene: TRBJ2-7
D gene: -
V gene: TRBV20-1
clone size: -
CDR3 protein: CSASPGGRTYEQYF
CDR3 DNA: TGCAGTGCTAGCCCCGGGGGGCGGACTTACGAGCAGTACTTC

J gene: TRBJ1-1
D gene: -
V gene: TRBV12-3/TRBV12-4
clone size: -
CDR3 protein: CASTPSGGRNTEAFF
CDR3 DNA: TGTGCCAGCACACCTAGCGGGGGTCGGAACACTGAAGCTTTCTTT

J gene: TRBJ2-7
D gene: -
V gene: TRBV10-2
clone size: -
CDR3 protein: CASSESFYEQYF
CDR3 DNA: TGCGCCAGCAGTGAGTCCTTCTACGAGCAGTACTTC

J gene: TRBJ1-2
D gene: -
V gene: TRBV7-2
clone size: -
CDR3 protein: CARGGGLGYGYTF
CDR3 DNA: TGTGCCAGGGGCGGGGGGCTGGGCTATGGCTACACCTTC

J gene: TRBJ2-1
D gene: TRBD2
V gene: TRBV7-2
clone size: -
CDR3 protein: CASSLTAREYGNEQFF
CDR3 DNA: TGTGCCAGCAGCTTAACGGCGCGGGAGTACGGCAATGAGCAGTTCTTC

J gene: TRBJ1-1
D gene: -
V gene: TRBV7-9
clone size: -
CDR3 protein: CASSLKIRLSEAFF
CDR3 DNA: TGTGCCAGCAGCTTAAAGATCAGGCTAAGTGAAGCTTTCTTT

J gene: TRBJ2-1
D gene: -
V gene: TRBV12-3/TRBV12-4
clone size: -
CDR3 protein: CASSSPDSSYNEQFF
CDR3 DNA: TGTGCCAGCAGTTCCCCGGACAGCTCCTACAATGAGCAGTTCTTC

J gene: TRBJ2-3
D gene: TRBD2
V gene: TRBV6-5
clone size: -
CDR3 protein: CASSYLAGSTDTQYF
CDR3 DNA: TGTGCCAGCAGTTACCTAGCGGGGAGCACAGATACGCAGTATTTT

J gene: TRBJ1-2
D gene: -
V gene: TRBV5-4
clone size: -
CDR3 protein: CASSLEAGWDGYTF
CDR3 DNA: TGTGCCAGCAGCTTGGAGGCCGGGTGGGATGGCTACACCTTC

J gene: TRBJ2-7
D gene: -
V gene: TRBV6-1
clone size: few
CDR3 protein: CASSTGTLGGGAYEQYF
CDR3 DNA: TGTGCCAGCAGTACGGGGACCCTTGGAGGGGGAGCCTACGAGCAGTACTTC

J gene: TRBJ1-2
D gene: -
V gene: TRBV20-1
clone size: -
CDR3 protein: CSANLGAWGYGYTF
CDR3 DNA: TGCAGTGCCAATTTGGGGGCTTGGGGCTATGGCTACACCTTC

J gene: TRBJ2-1
D gene: -
V gene: TRBV7-2
clone size: -
CDR3 protein: CASSGERGNEQFF
CDR3 DNA: TGTGCCAGCAGCGGTGAAAGGGGCAATGAGCAGTTCTTC

J gene: TRBJ2-7
D gene: -
V gene: TRBV6-2/TRBV6-3
clone size: -
CDR3 protein: CASSNAQVEQYF
CDR3 DNA: TGTGCCAGCAGTAATGCTCAGGTCGAGCAGTACTTC

J gene: TRBJ2-5
D gene: TRBD1
V gene: TRBV7-9
clone size: -
CDR3 protein: CASSGRDSQQETQYF
CDR3 DNA: TGTGCCAGCAGCGGCCGGGACAGTCAGCAAGAGACCCAGTACTTC

J gene: TRBJ1-1
D gene: TRBD1
V gene: TRBV12-3/TRBV12-4
clone size: few
CDR3 protein: CASSLGDRVYTEAFF
CDR3 DNA: TGTGCCAGCAGTTTAGGGGACAGGGTGTATACTGAAGCTTTCTTT

J gene: TRBJ1-5
D gene: -
V gene: TRBV10-1
clone size: -
CDR3 protein: CASSEPGGYVCSNQPQHF
CDR3 DNA: TGCGCCAGCAGTGAACCGGGAGGATACGTCTGTAGCAATCAGCCCCAGCATTTT

J gene: TRBJ2-7
D gene: -
V gene: TRBV10-3
clone size: -
CDR3 protein: CAVASGTDSYEQYF
CDR3 DNA: TGTGCCGTAGCTTCCGGGACCGATTCCTACGAGCAGTACTTC

J gene: TRBJ1-2
D gene: TRBD1
V gene: TRBV7-6
clone size: few
CDR3 protein: CASSVGTGSYGYTF
CDR3 DNA: TGTGCCAGCAGCGTTGGGACAGGGTCTTATGGCTACACCTTC

J gene: TRBJ1-5
D gene: TRBD1
V gene: TRBV20-1
clone size: few
CDR3 protein: CSARDQQGRYSNQPQHF
CDR3 DNA: TGCAGTGCTAGAGATCAACAGGGGCGTTATAGCAATCAGCCCCAGCATTTT

J gene: TRBJ1-5
D gene: -
V gene: TRBV12-2
clone size: few
CDR3 protein: CASRLASRPHRDNQPQHF
CDR3 DNA: TGTGCAAGTCGCTTAGCGTCCAGGCCCCATCGCGACAATCAGCCCCAGCATTTT

J gene: TRBJ1-5
D gene: -
V gene: TRBV12-3/TRBV12-4
clone size: -
CDR3 protein: CASSLGKGQPQHF
CDR3 DNA: TGTGCCAGCAGTTTGGGGAAGGGGCAGCCCCAGCATTTT

J gene: TRBJ2-7
D gene: TRBD1
V gene: TRBV4-2
clone size: few
CDR3 protein: CASSRSAGQGYSYEQYF
CDR3 DNA: TGTGCCAGCAGCCGGTCGGCGGGACAGGGGTACTCCTACGAGCAGTACTTC

J gene: TRBJ1-5
D gene: -
V gene: TRBV12-3/TRBV12-4
clone size: once
CDR3 protein: CASSFSGVSNQPQHF
CDR3 DNA: TGTGCCAGCAGTTTTTCCGGGGTTAGCAATCAGCCCCAGCATTTT

J gene: TRBJ2-3
D gene: -
V gene: TRBV5-1
clone size: -
CDR3 protein: CASSFMASSVRTDTQYF
CDR3 DNA: TGCGCCAGCAGCTTCATGGCTTCTTCTGTACGCACAGATACGCAGTATTTT

J gene: TRBJ1-6
D gene: -
V gene: TRBV28
clone size: few
CDR3 protein: CASSERSGGAWNSPLHF
CDR3 DNA: TGTGCCAGCAGTGAACGGTCGGGGGGCGCGTGGAATTCACCCCTCCACTTT

J gene: TRBJ2-3
D gene: -
V gene: TRBV7-8
clone size: few
CDR3 protein: CASSSPGARGDTQYF
CDR3 DNA: TGTGCCAGCAGCTCGCCCGGTGCAAGGGGAGATACGCAGTATTTT

J gene: TRBJ1-1
D gene: TRBD1
V gene: TRBV27
clone size: -
CDR3 protein: CASSFLDRVEKNTEAFF
CDR3 DNA: TGTGCCAGCAGTTTTCTGGACAGGGTGGAAAAGAACACTGAAGCTTTCTTT

J gene: TRBJ2-2
D gene: TRBD1
V gene: TRBV12-3/TRBV12-4
clone size: -
CDR3 protein: CASSFLTGTGTTGELFF
CDR3 DNA: TGTGCCAGCAGTTTCCTAACCGGGACAGGGACCACCGGGGAGCTGTTTTTT

J gene: TRBJ1-1
D gene: -
V gene: TRBV5-1
clone size: once
CDR3 protein: CASSFGPANTEAFF
CDR3 DNA: TGCGCCAGCAGCTTCGGCCCAGCGAACACTGAAGCTTTCTTT

J gene: TRBJ2-3
D gene: -
V gene: TRBV7-2
clone size: -
CDR3 protein: CASSFPRPRTDTQYF
CDR3 DNA: TGTGCCAGCAGCTTTCCCAGACCCCGCACAGATACGCAGTATTTT

J gene: TRBJ2-6
D gene: TRBD2
V gene: TRBV4-3
clone size: many
CDR3 protein: CASSQGTSSSGANVLTF
CDR3 DNA: TGCGCCAGCAGCCAGGGGACTAGCAGCTCTGGGGCCAACGTCCTGACTTTC

J gene: TRBJ2-1
D gene: TRBD2
V gene: TRBV7-2
clone size: few
CDR3 protein: CASSSSGTSGKGEQFF
CDR3 DNA: TGTGCCAGCAGCTCGTCCGGGACTAGCGGGAAAGGTGAGCAGTTCTTC

J gene: TRBJ1-6
D gene: -
V gene: TRBV20-1
clone size: -
CDR3 protein: CSARDSRAGYNSPLHF
CDR3 DNA: TGCAGTGCTAGAGATTCCCGGGCCGGATATAATTCACCCCTCCACTTT

J gene: TRBJ1-1
D gene: TRBD1
V gene: TRBV29-1
clone size: few
CDR3 protein: CSVEQGVNTEAFF
CDR3 DNA: TGCAGCGTTGAACAGGGGGTGAACACTGAAGCTTTCTTT

J gene: TRBJ2-1
D gene: -
V gene: TRBV5-6
clone size: -
CDR3 protein: CASSGPNDNEQFF
CDR3 DNA: TGTGCCAGCAGCGGACCGAACGACAATGAGCAGTTCTTC

J gene: TRBJ2-1
D gene: -
V gene: TRBV5-1
clone size: few
CDR3 protein: CASSLGQGVSYNEQFF
CDR3 DNA: TGCGCCAGCAGCTTGGGTCAGGGTGTGTCCTACAATGAGCAGTTCTTC

J gene: TRBJ2-7
D gene: -
V gene: TRBV6-5
clone size: -
CDR3 protein: CASSSGRVSEYEQYF
CDR3 DNA: TGTGCCAGCAGTTCAGGAAGGGTTTCGGAATACGAGCAGTACTTC